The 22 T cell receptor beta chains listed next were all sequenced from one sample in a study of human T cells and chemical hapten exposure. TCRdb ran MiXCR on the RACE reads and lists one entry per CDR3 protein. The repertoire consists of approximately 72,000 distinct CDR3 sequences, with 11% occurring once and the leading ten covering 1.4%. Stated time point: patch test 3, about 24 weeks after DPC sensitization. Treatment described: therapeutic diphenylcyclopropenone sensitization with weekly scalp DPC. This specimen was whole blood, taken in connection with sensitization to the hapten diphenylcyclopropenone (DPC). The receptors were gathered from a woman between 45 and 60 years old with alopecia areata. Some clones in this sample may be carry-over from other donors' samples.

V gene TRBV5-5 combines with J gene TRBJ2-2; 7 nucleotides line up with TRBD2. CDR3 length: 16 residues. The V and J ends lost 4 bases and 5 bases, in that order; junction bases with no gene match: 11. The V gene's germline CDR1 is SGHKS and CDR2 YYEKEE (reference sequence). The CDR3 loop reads CASSPARGILTGELFF. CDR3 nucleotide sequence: TGTGCCAGCAGCCCAGCGCGGGGGATTCTGACCGGGGAGCTGTTTTTT.

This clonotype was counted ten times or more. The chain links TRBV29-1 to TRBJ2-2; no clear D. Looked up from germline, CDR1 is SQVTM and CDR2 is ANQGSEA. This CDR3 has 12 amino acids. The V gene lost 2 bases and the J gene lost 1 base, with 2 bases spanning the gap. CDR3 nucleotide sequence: TGCAGCGTTGAACTGAACACCGGGGAGCTGTTTTTT. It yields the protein CSVELNTGELFF.

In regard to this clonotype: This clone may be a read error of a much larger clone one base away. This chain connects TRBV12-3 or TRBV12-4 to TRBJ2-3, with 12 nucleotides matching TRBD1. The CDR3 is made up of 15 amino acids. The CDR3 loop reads CVSTTGTGGIDTQYF. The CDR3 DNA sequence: TGTGTCAGCACAACCGGGACAGGGGGCATAGATACGCAGTATTTT.

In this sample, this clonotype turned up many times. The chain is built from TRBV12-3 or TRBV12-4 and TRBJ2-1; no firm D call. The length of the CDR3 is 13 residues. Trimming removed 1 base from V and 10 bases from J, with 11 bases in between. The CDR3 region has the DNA TGTGCCAGCAGTTTAGGGGCGGTACGGGAGCAGTTCTTC. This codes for CASSLGAVREQFF.

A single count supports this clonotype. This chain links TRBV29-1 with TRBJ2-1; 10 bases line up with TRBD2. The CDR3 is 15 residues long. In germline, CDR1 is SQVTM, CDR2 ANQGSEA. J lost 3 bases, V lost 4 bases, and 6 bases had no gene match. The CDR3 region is CSVAWSSGGYNEQFF. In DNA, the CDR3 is TGCAGCGTTGCTTGGTCTAGCGGGGGCTACAATGAGCAGTTCTTC.

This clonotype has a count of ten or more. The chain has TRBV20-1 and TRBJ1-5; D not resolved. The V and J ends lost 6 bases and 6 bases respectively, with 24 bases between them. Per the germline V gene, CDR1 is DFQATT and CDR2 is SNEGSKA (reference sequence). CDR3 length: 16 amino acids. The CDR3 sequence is CSALTHAGSSGQPQHF. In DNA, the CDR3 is TGCAGTGCGCTAACACATGCTGGGTCCAGCGGTCAGCCCCAGCATTTT.

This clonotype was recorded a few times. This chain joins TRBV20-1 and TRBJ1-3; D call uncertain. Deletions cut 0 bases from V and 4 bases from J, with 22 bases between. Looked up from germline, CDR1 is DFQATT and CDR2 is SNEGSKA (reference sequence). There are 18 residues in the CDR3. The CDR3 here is CSARDPNKARLEGNTIYF. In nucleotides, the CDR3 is TGCAGTGCTAGAGATCCGAATAAAGCCCGTTTAGAGGGAAACACCATATATTTT.

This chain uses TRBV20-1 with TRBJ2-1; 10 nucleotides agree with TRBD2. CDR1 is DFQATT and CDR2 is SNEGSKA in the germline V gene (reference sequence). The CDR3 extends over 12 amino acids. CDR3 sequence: CSCASGSNEQFF. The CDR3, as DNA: TGCAGCTGCGCTAGCGGGAGTAATGAGCAGTTCTTC.

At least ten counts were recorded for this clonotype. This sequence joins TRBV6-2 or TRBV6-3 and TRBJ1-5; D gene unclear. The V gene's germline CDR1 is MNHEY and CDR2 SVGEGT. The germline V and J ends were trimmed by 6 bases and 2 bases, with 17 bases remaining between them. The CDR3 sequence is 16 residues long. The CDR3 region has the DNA TGTGCCAGCAGCCCGCGGCCCCGATCCGGCAATCAGCCCCAGCATTTT. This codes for CASSPRPRSGNQPQHF.

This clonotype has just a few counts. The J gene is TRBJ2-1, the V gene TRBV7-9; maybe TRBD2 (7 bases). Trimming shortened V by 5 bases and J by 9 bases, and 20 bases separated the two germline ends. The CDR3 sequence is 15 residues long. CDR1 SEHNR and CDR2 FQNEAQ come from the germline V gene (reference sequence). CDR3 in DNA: TGTGCCAGCAGCCGATCACTAGCAGGGGAGGGTGAGCAGTTCTTC. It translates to CASSRSLAGEGEQFF. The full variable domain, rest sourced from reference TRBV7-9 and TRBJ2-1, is DTGVSQNPRHKITKRGQNVTFRCDPISEHNRLYWYRQTLGQGPEFLTYFQNEAQLEKSRLLSDRFSAERPKGSFSTLEIQRTEQGDSAMYLCASSRSLAGEGEQFFGPGTRLTVL.

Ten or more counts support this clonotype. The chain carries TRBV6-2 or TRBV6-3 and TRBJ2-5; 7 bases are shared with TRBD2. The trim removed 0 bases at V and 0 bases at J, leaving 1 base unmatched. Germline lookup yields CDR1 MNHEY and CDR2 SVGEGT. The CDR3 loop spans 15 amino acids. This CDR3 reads CASSYSGGNQETQYF. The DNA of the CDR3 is TGTGCCAGCAGTTACTCCGGGGGGAACCAAGAGACCCAGTACTTC.

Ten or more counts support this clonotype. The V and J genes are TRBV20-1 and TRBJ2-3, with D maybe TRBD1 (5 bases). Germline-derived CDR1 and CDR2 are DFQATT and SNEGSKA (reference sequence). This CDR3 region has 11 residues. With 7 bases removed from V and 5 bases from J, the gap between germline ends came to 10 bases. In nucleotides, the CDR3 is TGCAGTGTTGGGGCCTTAGATACGCAGTATTTT. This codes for CSVGALDTQYF.

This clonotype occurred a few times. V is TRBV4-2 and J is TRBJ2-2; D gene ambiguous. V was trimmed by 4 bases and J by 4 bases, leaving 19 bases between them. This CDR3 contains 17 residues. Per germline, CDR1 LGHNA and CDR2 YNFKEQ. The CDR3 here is CASSLQEDWEGTGELFF. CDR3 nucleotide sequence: TGTGCCAGCAGCCTTCAAGAAGATTGGGAAGGCACCGGGGAGCTGTTTTTT.

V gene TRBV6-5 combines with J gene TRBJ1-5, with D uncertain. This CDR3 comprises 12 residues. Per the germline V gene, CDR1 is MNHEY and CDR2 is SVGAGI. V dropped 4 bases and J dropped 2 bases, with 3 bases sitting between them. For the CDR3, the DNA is TGTGCCAGCAGTTCCCGCAATCAGCCCCAGCATTTT. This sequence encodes CASSSRNQPQHF.

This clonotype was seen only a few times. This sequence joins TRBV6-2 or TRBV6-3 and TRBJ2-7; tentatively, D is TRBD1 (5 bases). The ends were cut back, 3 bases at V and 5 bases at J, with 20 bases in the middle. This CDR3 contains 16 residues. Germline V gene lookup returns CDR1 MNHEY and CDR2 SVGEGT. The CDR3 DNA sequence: TGTGCCAGCAGTTATACAGGTTCCTCTGCCCAGCACGAGCAGTACTTC. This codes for CASSYTGSSAQHEQYF.

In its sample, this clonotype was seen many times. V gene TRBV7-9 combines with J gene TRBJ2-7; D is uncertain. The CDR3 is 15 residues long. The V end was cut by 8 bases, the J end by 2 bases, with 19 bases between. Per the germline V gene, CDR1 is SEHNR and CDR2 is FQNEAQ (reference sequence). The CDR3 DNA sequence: TGTGCCAGCTTCCCGGGTACCGGAACCACCTACGAGCAGTACTTC. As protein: CASFPGTGTTYEQYF.

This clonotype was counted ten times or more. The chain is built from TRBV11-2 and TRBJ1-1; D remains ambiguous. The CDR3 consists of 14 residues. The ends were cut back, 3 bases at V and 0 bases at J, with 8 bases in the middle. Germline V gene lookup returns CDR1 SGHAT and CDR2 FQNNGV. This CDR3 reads CASSFSVMNTEAFF. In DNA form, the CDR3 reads TGTGCCAGCAGCTTTTCAGTCATGAACACTGAAGCTTTCTTT.

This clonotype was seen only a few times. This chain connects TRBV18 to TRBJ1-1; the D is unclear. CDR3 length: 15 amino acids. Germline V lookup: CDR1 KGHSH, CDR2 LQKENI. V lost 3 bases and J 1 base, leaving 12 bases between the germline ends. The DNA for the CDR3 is TGTGCCAGCTCACCTCTGGACGCGGGGAACACTGAAGCTTTCTTT. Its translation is CASSPLDAGNTEAFF.

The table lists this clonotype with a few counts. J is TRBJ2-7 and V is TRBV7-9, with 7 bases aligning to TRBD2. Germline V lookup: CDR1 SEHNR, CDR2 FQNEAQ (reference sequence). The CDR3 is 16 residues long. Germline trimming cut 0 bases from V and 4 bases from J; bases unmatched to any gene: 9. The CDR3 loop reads CASSLAAGRLSYEQYF. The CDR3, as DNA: TGTGCCAGCAGCTTAGCCGCCGGGAGGCTCTCGTACGAGCAGTACTTC.

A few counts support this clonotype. The CDR3 protein is CASSPPNGPVANTEAFF. CDR3 DNA: TGTGCCAGCTCACCACCGAATGGGCCAGTCGCGAACACTGAAGCTTTCTTT. The chain couples TRBV18 to TRBJ1-1; no reliable D call. The CDR3 has 17 residues. V lost 0 bases to trimming and J lost 1 base, with 15 bases between them. Per germline, CDR1 KGHSH and CDR2 LQKENI.

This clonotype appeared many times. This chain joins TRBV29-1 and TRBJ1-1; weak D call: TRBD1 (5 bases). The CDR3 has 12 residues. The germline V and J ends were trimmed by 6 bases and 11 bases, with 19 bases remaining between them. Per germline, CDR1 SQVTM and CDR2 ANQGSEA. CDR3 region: CSVQGTRFAAFF. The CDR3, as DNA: TGCAGCGTCCAGGGTACCCGTTTTGCCGCTTTCTTT.

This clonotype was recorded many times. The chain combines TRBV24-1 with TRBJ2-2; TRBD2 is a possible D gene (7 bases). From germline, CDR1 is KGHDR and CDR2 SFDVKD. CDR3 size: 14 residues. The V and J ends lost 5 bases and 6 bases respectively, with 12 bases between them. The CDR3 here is CATSGGGPPGELFF. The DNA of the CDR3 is TGTGCCACCAGTGGGGGGGGGCCTCCCGGGGAGCTGTTTTTT.